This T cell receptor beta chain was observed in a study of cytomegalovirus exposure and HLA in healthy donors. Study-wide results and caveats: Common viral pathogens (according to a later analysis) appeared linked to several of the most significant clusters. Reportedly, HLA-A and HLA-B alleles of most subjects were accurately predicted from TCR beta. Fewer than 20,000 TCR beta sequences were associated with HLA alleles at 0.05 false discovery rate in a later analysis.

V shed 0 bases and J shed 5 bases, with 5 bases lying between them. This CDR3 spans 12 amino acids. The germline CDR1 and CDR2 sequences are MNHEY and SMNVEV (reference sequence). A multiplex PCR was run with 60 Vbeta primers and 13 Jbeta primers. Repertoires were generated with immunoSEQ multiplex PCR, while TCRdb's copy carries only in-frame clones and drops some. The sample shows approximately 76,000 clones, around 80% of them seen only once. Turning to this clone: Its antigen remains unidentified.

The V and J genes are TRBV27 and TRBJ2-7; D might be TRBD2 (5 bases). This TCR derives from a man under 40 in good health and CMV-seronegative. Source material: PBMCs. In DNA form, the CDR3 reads TGTGCCAGCAGTTTATCCGGGAACGAGCAGTACTTC. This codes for CASSLSGNEQYF.